Below are 30 T cell receptor beta chains sequenced from a single sample in a study of T cell responses to AZD1222 COVID-19 vaccine. Measured with immunoSEQ multiplex PCR; TCRdb has only the in-frame clones, and not every one. The sample includes roughly 190,000 clones, about nine tenths of them seen just once. The sequenced sample was peripheral blood, obtained 28 days after the second AZD1222 dose. These receptors originate from an adult who received the AZD1222 COVID-19 vaccine.

V is TRBV19 and J is TRBJ2-3; D gene uncertain. Trimming removed 3 bases at V and 4 bases at J, with 20 bases between. Germline-derived CDR1 and CDR2 are LNHDA and SQIVND (reference sequence). This CDR3 comprises 17 residues. The CDR3: CASSMGSVRTVADTQYF. CDR3 sequence (DNA): TGTGCCAGTAGTATGGGCTCAGTTCGCACCGTGGCAGATACGCAGTATTTT.

The chain carries TRBV18 and TRBJ1-2; 8 positions agree with TRBD1. There are 13 residues in the CDR3. V was pared by 3 bases and J by 11 bases, with 8 bases of the junction left unmatched. CDR1 is KGHSH, CDR2 LQKENI, per germline. CDR3: CASSPIETGAYTF. As DNA, the CDR3 is TGTGCCAGCTCACCCATTGAGACAGGGGCGTACACCTTC. The variable domain in full, completed from reference TRBV18 and TRBJ1-2, reads NAGVMQNPRHLVRRRGQEARLRCSPMKGHSHVYWYRQLPEEGLKFMVYLQKENIIDESGMPKERFSAEFPKEGPSILRIQQVVRGDSAAYFCASSPIETGAYTFGSGTRLTVV.

This clone was picked up one time. V and J are TRBV6-5 and TRBJ2-7, with TRBD2 as a possible D gene (6 bases). CDR1 is MNHEY, CDR2 SVGAGI, per germline. The length of the CDR3 is 15 residues. The V end lost 6 bases, the J end lost 11 bases, and 26 bases lay between the germline ends. This chain's CDR3 is CASRGGFNVDYVEYF. CDR3 nucleotide sequence: TGTGCCAGCAGGGGGGGATTCAACGTGGACTACGTTGAGTACTTC.

The chain couples TRBV24-1 to TRBJ2-3; D gene uncertain. The germline V gene encodes CDR1 KGHDR and CDR2 SFDVKD. The CDR3 covers 13 residues. V lost 2 bases to trimming and J lost 0 bases, with 2 bases between them. The CDR3 coding sequence is TGTGCCACCAGTGATTCAAGCACAGATACGCAGTATTTT. Protein: CATSDSSTDTQYF.

This clone was detected only once. The CDR3 DNA is TGCGCCAGCAGCCCCAGGGGTATCTATAATTCACCCCTCCACTTT. Protein sequence: CASSPRGIYNSPLHF. The rearrangement links TRBV5-1 to TRBJ1-6, with D perhaps TRBD1 (6 bases). The CDR3 spans 15 residues. Germline CDR1 and CDR2: SGHRS and YFSETQ. Trimming left V 4 bases short and J 3 bases short, with 11 bases between.

V gene TRBV18 combines with J gene TRBJ2-4; D may be TRBD1 (6 bases). V lost 0 bases to trimming and J lost 0 bases, with 9 bases between them. The CDR3 consists of 16 residues. Germline V lookup: CDR1 KGHSH, CDR2 LQKENI. The CDR3 DNA follows: TGTGCCAGCTCACCACCGGACAGTATAGCCAAAAACATTCAGTACTTC. Protein sequence: CASSPPDSIAKNIQYF.

V usage is TRBV29-1 and J usage is TRBJ1-1; maybe TRBD1 (5 bases). This CDR3 has 14 amino acids. The V gene's germline CDR1 is SQVTM and CDR2 ANQGSEA. Trimming left V 4 bases short and J 0 bases short, with 12 bases between. The CDR3 DNA sequence: TGCAGCGTTGCTTTAAAGGGGATGAACACTGAAGCTTTCTTT. As protein: CSVALKGMNTEAFF.

The chain carries TRBV10-2 and TRBJ1-1, with TRBD1 as a possible D gene (6 bases). V lost 2 bases to trimming and J lost 5 bases, with 12 bases between them. The CDR3 contains 14 residues. CDR1 and CDR2 from the germline V gene are WSHSY and SAAADI. The CDR3 region is CASSEIAGETEAFF. The DNA of the CDR3 is TGCGCCAGCAGTGAGATCGCAGGGGAAACTGAAGCTTTCTTT.

As for this clone: At one end the junction does not follow the germline gene, possibly because of a read error. The chain carries TRBV18 and TRBJ1-5, with 9 bases matching TRBD1. The CDR3 is 16 residues long. The germline CDR1 and CDR2 sequences are KGHSH and LQKENI. The CDR3 region is CASSPPGTGGKQPQHF. CDR3 bases: TGTGCCAGCTCACCCCCGGGCACAGGGGGCAAACAGCCCCAGCATTTT.

The chain couples TRBV9 to TRBJ2-3; 7 nucleotides line up with TRBD2. The ends lost 4 bases at V and 2 bases at J; junction bases unmatched: 7. The CDR3 is 15 amino acids. Germline CDR1 reads SGDLS; CDR2 reads YYNGEE. The CDR3 DNA sequence: TGTGCCAGCAGCCCCTGGGCGGGGGACACAGATACGCAGTATTTT. It codes for CASSPWAGDTDTQYF.

This chain links TRBV7-6 with TRBJ2-2, with 13 bases that match TRBD2. V gave up 1 base and J gave up 4 bases; unmatched junction bases: 3. Germline V lookup: CDR1 SGHVS, CDR2 FNYEAQ. The CDR3 spans 17 residues. The CDR3 DNA reads TGTGCCAGCAGCTTAGGGACTAGCGGGAGATCCACCGGGGAGCTGTTTTTT. Translating it yields CASSLGTSGRSTGELFF.

The chain links TRBV5-4 to TRBJ2-7; a weak D match, TRBD1 (6 bases). Per germline, CDR1 SGHNT and CDR2 YYREEE (reference sequence). The CDR3 contains 12 residues. V lost 3 bases and J lost 3, with 7 bases in between. CDR3 DNA sequence: TGTGCCAGCAGCTCGGACAGCTACGAGCAGTACTTC. Translated: CASSSDSYEQYF.

The chain combines TRBV7-3 with TRBJ2-5; 7 bases agree with TRBD2. The CDR3 is 15 residues long. V gave up 2 bases and J gave up 5 bases; unmatched junction bases: 8. Germline CDR1 reads SGHTA; CDR2 reads FQGTGA. CDR3 bases: TGTGCCAGCAGCTTAGGTCACCAGGGAGGGGAGACCCAGTACTTC. Encoded protein: CASSLGHQGGETQYF.

Only one count was recorded for this clone. The chain has TRBV12-3 or TRBV12-4 and TRBJ2-1; D gene unclear. Trimming took 6 bases from V and 10 from J, leaving 13 bases between them. CDR3 length: 12 residues. This CDR3 reads CASSSPLAEQFF. The CDR3 nucleotides are TGTGCCAGCAGCTCACCGCTTGCAGAGCAGTTCTTC.

This chain connects TRBV5-1 to TRBJ2-5; 7 bases agree with TRBD2. The CDR3 is 14 residues long. From germline, CDR1 is SGHRS and CDR2 YFSETQ. J lost 5 bases, V lost 4 bases, and 8 bases had no gene match. In DNA form, the CDR3 reads TGCGCCAGCAGCCTATTGAGCGGGACGGAGACCCAGTACTTC. Amino acids: CASSLLSGTETQYF.

The J gene is TRBJ2-3, the V gene TRBV5-1; TRBD1 or TRBD2 may be the D gene (6 bases each). The CDR3 covers 14 residues. CDR1 is SGHRS, CDR2 YFSETQ, per germline. V was pared by 0 bases and J by 3 bases, with 8 bases between. This chain's CDR3 is CASSLGGATDTQYF. CDR3 bases: TGCGCCAGCAGCTTGGGGGGGGCGACAGATACGCAGTATTTT.

The V call is TRBV6-1, the J call TRBJ1-2, with 9 bases aligning to TRBD1. The CDR3 consists of 16 residues. Germline V gives CDR1 MNHNS, CDR2 SASEGT. Trimming took 1 base from V and 4 from J; bases not matched to a gene: 7. DNA for the CDR3: TGTGCCAGCAGTGAAGTATTTGGGGACAGGGCCTATGGCTACACCTTC. It specifies CASSEVFGDRAYGYTF.

The rearrangement uses TRBV11-3 and TRBJ1-5, with a tentative D call TRBD1 (6 bases). Germline V CDR1 and CDR2: SGHNT, YENEEA. V was cut by 2 bases and J by 0 bases, with 17 bases left in between. The CDR3 sequence is 18 residues long. The CDR3 DNA sequence: TGTGCCAGCAGCTTACCCCCCCGACAGGACGATAGCAATCAGCCCCAGCATTTT. Protein sequence: CASSLPPRQDDSNQPQHF.

V and J are TRBV6-2 or TRBV6-3 and TRBJ1-2, with TRBD1 as a possible D gene (6 bases). Looked up from germline, CDR1 is MNHEY and CDR2 is SVGEGT. V was cut by 2 bases and J by 5 bases, with 12 bases left in between. The CDR3 contains 14 residues. The CDR3 region is CASSYVGDIYGYTF. In nucleotides, the CDR3 is TGTGCCAGCAGTTACGTCGGGGACATTTATGGCTACACCTTC.

The chain links TRBV19 to TRBJ1-5, with a possible D match to TRBD1 (5 bases). The V gene's germline CDR1 is LNHDA and CDR2 SQIVND (reference sequence). The CDR3 runs to 14 residues. V was pared by 7 bases and J by 0 bases, with 10 bases between. The CDR3 bases are TGTGCCAGTAAACAGGAATATAGCAATCAGCCCCAGCATTTT. It specifies CASKQEYSNQPQHF.

V gene TRBV18 combines with J gene TRBJ2-7, with a weak D call TRBD2 (5 bases). The germline V gene encodes CDR1 KGHSH and CDR2 LQKENI. This CDR3 contains 13 residues. V lost 8 bases, J lost 0 bases, and 11 bases lay in between. CDR3 in DNA: TGTGCCAGCGCCCTAGGGAGCTCCTACGAGCAGTACTTC. As protein: CASALGSSYEQYF.

The V gene is TRBV7-9, the J gene TRBJ1-3; unclear D gene. CDR3 size: 13 residues. Germline V gives CDR1 SEHNR, CDR2 FQNEAQ (reference sequence). Trimming took off 0 bases at V and 4 bases at J, with 4 bases between the two ends. CDR3 in amino acids: CASSLAMGNTIYF. The CDR3 nucleotides are TGTGCCAGCAGCTTAGCGATGGGAAACACCATATATTTT.

The CDR3 DNA is TGTGCCAGCAGTGGACTCTCCTACGAGCAGTACTTC. Translation: CASSGLSYEQYF. The chain employs TRBV2 and TRBJ2-7; D gene uncertain. This CDR3 is 12 amino acids long. V was shortened by 4 bases and J by 0 bases, with 4 bases between the two germline ends. In germline, CDR1 is SNHLY, CDR2 FYNNEI.

V and J are TRBV7-3 and TRBJ2-1, with TRBD2 identical over 12 bases. CDR1 SGHTA and CDR2 FQGTGA come from the germline V gene. The CDR3 runs 15 residues. With V trimmed by 4 bases and J by 10 bases, 8 bases remained unmatched. CDR3: CASSSLAGGPKEQFF. The DNA of the CDR3 is TGTGCCAGCAGCTCCCTAGCGGGAGGGCCGAAGGAGCAGTTCTTC.

This chain joins TRBV6-5 and TRBJ2-7; TRBD2 might be the D (5 bases). Trimming removed 0 bases at V and 2 bases at J, with 8 bases between. The CDR3 loop spans 14 amino acids. Germline V gives CDR1 MNHEY, CDR2 SVGAGI. CDR3 amino acids: CASSYSFGAYEQYF. CDR3 nucleotides: TGTGCCAGCAGTTACTCTTTCGGGGCCTACGAGCAGTACTTC.

The chain uses TRBV2 and TRBJ2-7, with D tentatively TRBD1 (5 bases). The V gene lost 7 bases and the J gene lost 6 bases, with 13 bases spanning the gap. The CDR3 totals 12 residues. The V gene's germline CDR1 is SNHLY and CDR2 FYNNEI. CDR3 DNA: TGTGCCAGCAACCTAGGGGTTGGCGAGCAGTACTTC. Its translation: CASNLGVGEQYF.

This CDR3 reads CASSPLDRANEKLFF. In DNA, the CDR3 is TGTGCCAGCTCACCGCTGGACAGGGCTAATGAAAAACTGTTTTTT. The V and J genes are TRBV18 and TRBJ1-4, with TRBD1 matching 8 bases. In germline, CDR1 is KGHSH, CDR2 LQKENI. This CDR3 region has 15 residues. V was pared by 3 bases and J by 3 bases, with 3 bases of the junction left unmatched.

The chain couples TRBV30 to TRBJ2-5, with 14 bases fitting TRBD2. The V gene's germline CDR1 is GTSNPN and CDR2 SVGIG (reference sequence). This CDR3 contains 14 residues. V dropped 6 bases and J dropped 7; count of bases not matched to a gene: 7. The CDR3 region has the DNA TGTGCCTGCGGGACTAGCGGGGGCACCGGGACCCAGTACTTC. It is translated as CACGTSGGTGTQYF.

The V and J genes are TRBV5-6 and TRBJ2-1; 10 nucleotides align to TRBD2. The CDR3 loop spans 17 amino acids. With V trimmed by 1 base and J by 4 bases, 8 bases remained unmatched. Germline V gene sequence: CDR1 SGHDT, CDR2 YYEEEE. The CDR3 DNA reads TGTGCCAGCAGCTTGCTAGCGGGGGCCTCGGGGTACAATGAGCAGTTCTTC. Its translation: CASSLLAGASGYNEQFF.

The chain links TRBV6-5 to TRBJ1-6, with TRBD1 as a possible D gene (5 bases). CDR1 MNHEY and CDR2 SVGAGI come from the germline V gene. Trimming removed 2 bases from V and 10 bases from J, with 15 bases in between. The CDR3 sequence is 15 residues long. The DNA for the CDR3 is TGTGCCAGCAGTTACCTTGGGGCGTCGCGGTCACCCCTCCACTTT. It yields the protein CASSYLGASRSPLHF.